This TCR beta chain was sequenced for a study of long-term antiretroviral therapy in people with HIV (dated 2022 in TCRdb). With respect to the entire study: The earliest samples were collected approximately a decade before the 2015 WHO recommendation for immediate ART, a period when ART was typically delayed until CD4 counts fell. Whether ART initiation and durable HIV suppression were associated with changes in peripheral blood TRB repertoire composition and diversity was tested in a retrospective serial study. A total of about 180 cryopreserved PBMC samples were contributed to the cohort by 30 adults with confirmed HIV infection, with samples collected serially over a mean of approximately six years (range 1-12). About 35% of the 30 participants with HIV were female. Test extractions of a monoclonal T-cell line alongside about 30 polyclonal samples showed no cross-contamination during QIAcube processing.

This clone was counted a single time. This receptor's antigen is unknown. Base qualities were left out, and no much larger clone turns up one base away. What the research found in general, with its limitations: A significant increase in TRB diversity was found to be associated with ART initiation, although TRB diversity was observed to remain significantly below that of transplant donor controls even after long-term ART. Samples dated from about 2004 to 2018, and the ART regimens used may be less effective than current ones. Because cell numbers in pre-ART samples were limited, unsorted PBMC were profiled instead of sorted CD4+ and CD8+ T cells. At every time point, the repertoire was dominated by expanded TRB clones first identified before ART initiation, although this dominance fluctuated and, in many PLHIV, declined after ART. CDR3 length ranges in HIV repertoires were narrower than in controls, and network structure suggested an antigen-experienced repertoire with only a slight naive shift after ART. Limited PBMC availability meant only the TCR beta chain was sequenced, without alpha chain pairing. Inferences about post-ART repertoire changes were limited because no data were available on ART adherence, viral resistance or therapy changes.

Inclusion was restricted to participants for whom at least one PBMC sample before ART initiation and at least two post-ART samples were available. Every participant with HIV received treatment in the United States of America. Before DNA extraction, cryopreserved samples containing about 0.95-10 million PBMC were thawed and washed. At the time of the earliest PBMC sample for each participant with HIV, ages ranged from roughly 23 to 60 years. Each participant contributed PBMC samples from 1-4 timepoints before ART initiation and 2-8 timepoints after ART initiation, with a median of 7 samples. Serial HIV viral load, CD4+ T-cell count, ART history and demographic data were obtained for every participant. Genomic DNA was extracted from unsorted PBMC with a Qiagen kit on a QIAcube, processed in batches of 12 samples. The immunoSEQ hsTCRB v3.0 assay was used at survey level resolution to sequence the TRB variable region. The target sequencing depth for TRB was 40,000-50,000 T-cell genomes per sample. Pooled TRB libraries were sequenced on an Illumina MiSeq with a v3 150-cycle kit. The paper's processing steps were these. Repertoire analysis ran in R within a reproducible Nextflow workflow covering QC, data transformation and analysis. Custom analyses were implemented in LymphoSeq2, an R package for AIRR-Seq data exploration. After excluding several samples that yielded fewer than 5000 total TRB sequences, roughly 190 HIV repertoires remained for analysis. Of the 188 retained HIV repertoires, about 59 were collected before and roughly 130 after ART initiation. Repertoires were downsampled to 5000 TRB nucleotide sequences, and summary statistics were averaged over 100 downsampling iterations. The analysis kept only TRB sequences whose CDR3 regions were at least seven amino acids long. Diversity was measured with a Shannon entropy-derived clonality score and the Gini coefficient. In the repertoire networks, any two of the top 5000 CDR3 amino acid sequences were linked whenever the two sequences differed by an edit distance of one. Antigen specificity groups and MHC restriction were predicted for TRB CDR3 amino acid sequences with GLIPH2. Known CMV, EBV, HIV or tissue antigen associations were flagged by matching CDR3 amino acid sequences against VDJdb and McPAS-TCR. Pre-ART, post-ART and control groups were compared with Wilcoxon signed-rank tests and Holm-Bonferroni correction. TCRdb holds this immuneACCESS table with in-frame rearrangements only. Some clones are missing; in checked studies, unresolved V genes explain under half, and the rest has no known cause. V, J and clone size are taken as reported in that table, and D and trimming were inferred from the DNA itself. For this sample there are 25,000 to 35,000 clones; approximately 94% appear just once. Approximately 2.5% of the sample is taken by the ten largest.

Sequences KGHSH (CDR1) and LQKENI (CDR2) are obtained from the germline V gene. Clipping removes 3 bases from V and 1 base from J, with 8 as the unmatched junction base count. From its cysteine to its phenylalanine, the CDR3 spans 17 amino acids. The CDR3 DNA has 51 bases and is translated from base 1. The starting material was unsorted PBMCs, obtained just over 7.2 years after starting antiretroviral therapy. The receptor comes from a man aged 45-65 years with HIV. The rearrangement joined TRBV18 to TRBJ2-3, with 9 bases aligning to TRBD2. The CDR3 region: CASSPPLGGGGTDTQYF. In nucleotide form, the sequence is TGTGCCAGCTCACCCCCTCTTGGCGGGGGGGGCACAGATACGCAGTATTTT. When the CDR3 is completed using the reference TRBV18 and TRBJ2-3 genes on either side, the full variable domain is NAGVMQNPRHLVRRRGQEARLRCSPMKGHSHVYWYRQLPEEGLKFMVYLQKENIIDESGMPKERFSAEFPKEGPSILRIQQVVRGDSAAYFCASSPPLGGGGTDTQYFGPGTRLTVL.